The present T cell receptor beta chain was sequenced within a study of identifying expanded T cells in peripheral blood. This clone has just one count. Sequenced by immunoSEQ multiplex PCR; TCRdb stores in-frame clones only, minus some. The data show about 90,000 clones, around 85% seen once. CDR1 is SGHTA and CDR2 is FQGNSA in the germline V gene. V lost 1 base to trimming and J lost 5 bases, with 20 bases between them. The CDR3 loop spans 17 amino acids. The sequenced sample was blood. This clonotype was obtained from a person aged 18-70 years in good health. The rearrangement uses TRBV7-2 and TRBJ1-1; D not resolved. The CDR3 region is CASSLGSAGLFGTEAFF. The CDR3 coding sequence is TGTGCCAGCAGCTTAGGGTCGGCAGGACTCTTTGGAACTGAAGCTTTCTTT.